Presented here are 15 T cell receptor beta chains from one specimen sequenced in a study of siplizumab effects on memory and regulatory T cells. Using immunoSEQ multiplex PCR, the repertoire was profiled, and TCRdb retains in-frame clones only, with some absent. The data contain some 20,000 clones, around half of them singletons. Coculturing was carried out on the mixed lymphocyte reaction cells. It lasted under seven days and was done at 37°C. Antigen specificity for these receptors is unknown. Sequencing was carried out using CFSE-low (dividing) CD4+ T cells sorted from an allogeneic mixed lymphocyte reaction. The receptors derive from a human donor in good health; the cells came from an allogeneic mixed lymphocyte reaction.

This clone has more than one count but fewer than ten. The V and J genes are TRBV7-2 and TRBJ2-3, with unresolved D. This CDR3 has 13 amino acids. Trimming left V 1 base short and J 2 bases short, with 4 bases between. Germline V gives CDR1 SGHTA, CDR2 FQGNSA. Written as DNA, the CDR3 is TGTGCCAGCAGCTTAGACTTCACAGATACGCAGTATTTT. It codes for CASSLDFTDTQYF.

This clone was detected once. This chain joins TRBV18 and TRBJ1-4; possibly TRBD1 for D (6 bases). CDR3 length: 13 residues. Looked up from germline, CDR1 is KGHSH and CDR2 is LQKENI. Trimming pared 5 bases from V and 4 bases from J, leaving 8 bases between. For the CDR3, the DNA is TGTGCCAGCTCAACGGACAGTAATGAAAAACTGTTTTTT. It codes for CASSTDSNEKLFF.

This clone was counted between two and nine times. V gene TRBV18 combines with J gene TRBJ2-7, with a tentative D call TRBD2 (5 bases). Germline V lookup: CDR1 KGHSH, CDR2 LQKENI. V shed 2 bases and J shed 8 bases, with 10 bases lying between them. The CDR3 loop spans 12 amino acids. Here the CDR3 reads CASSPSEGKQYF. The CDR3, as DNA: TGTGCCAGCTCACCAAGTGAGGGAAAGCAGTACTTC.

This clone was seen only a few times. This chain connects TRBV10-3 to TRBJ1-1, with TRBD1 matching 8 bases. The CDR3 sequence is 14 residues long. Unmatched junction bases numbered 4, after V lost 3 bases and J lost 4 bases. Germline CDR1 ENHRY, CDR2 SYGVKD. The CDR3 DNA reads TGTGCCATCAGTGAATCAGGGGGCCGCACTGAAGCTTTCTTT. Encoded protein: CAISESGGRTEAFF.

The chain recombines TRBV5-5 with TRBJ2-1, with D uncertain. The CDR3 spans 11 residues. CDR1 is SGHKS, CDR2 YYEKEE, per germline (reference sequence). Between the trimmed V and J ends, which lost 1 base and 7 bases, there was a span of 3 bases. The CDR3 DNA reads as TGTGCCAGCAGCTTGTATAATGAGCAGTTCTTC. Its translation is CASSLYNEQFF. Combining the CDR3 with reference TRBV5-5 and TRBJ2-1 gives the whole variable domain DAGVTQSPTHLIKTRGQQVTLRCSPISGHKSVSWYQQVLGQGPQFIFQYYEKEERGRGNFPDRFSARQFPNYSSELNVNALLLGDSALYLCASSLYNEQFFGPGTRLTVL.

V and J are TRBV7-7 and TRBJ2-7, with 10 bases that match TRBD1. Germline V gene lookup returns CDR1 SSHAT and CDR2 FNYEAQ (reference sequence). J gave up 3 bases and V 3 bases, and 5 bases lay outside the gene matches. The CDR3 is 15 residues long. CDR3 amino acids: CASSFRTGGIYEQYF. The DNA for the CDR3 is TGTGCCAGCAGCTTTCGGACAGGGGGGATCTACGAGCAGTACTTC.

This clone was found a few times. This sequence joins TRBV7-3 and TRBJ2-1; perhaps TRBD2 as D (5 bases). V was clipped by 5 bases and J by 7 bases, with 12 bases between them. In germline, CDR1 is SGHTA, CDR2 FQGTGA. The CDR3 contains 13 residues. The CDR3 DNA reads TGTGCCAGCAGCGAAACGACGGGGAATGAGCAGTTCTTC. It encodes CASSETTGNEQFF.

V usage is TRBV6-1 and J usage is TRBJ2-7, with 8 bases matching TRBD2. Germline V lookup: CDR1 MNHNS, CDR2 SASEGT. The CDR3 is made up of 14 amino acids. V was pared by 5 bases and J by 4 bases, with 7 bases of the junction left unmatched. The CDR3 sequence: CASSSMGLVYEQYF. CDR3 coding DNA: TGTGCCAGCAGTTCAATGGGACTAGTTTACGAGCAGTACTTC.

CDR3 region: CATSGTGVGNEQFF. The CDR3 coding sequence is TGTGCCACTTCCGGGACAGGGGTTGGCAATGAGCAGTTCTTC. The chain links TRBV19 to TRBJ2-1, with TRBD1 matching over 10 bases. CDR1 and CDR2 (germline): LNHDA, SQIVND (reference sequence). This CDR3 region has 14 residues. V trimming: 10 bases; J trimming: 6 bases; junction bases outside the gene matches: 9.

This chain links TRBV2 with TRBJ2-5; 11 bases map to TRBD1. The CDR3 extends over 15 amino acids. CDR1 SNHLY and CDR2 FYNNEI come from the germline V gene. Trimming at V came to 8 bases and at J to 4 bases, leaving 9 bases not matched to a gene. The CDR3 spells CASHRDRGKGETQYF. Here the CDR3 DNA reads TGTGCCAGCCACCGGGACAGGGGGAAAGGAGAGACCCAGTACTTC.

This clone was seen a handful of times. One end of the junction fails to match germline, which may point to a read error. The chain combines TRBV2 with TRBJ2-5; D might be TRBD1 or TRBD2, each matching 5 bases. Germline assignment: CDR1 SNHLY and CDR2 FYNNEI. CDR3 size: 13 residues. This CDR3 is CASSTPLGALGHF. The CDR3 DNA reads TGTGCCAGCAGTACCCCACTCGGGGCCCTGGGGCACTTC.

The chain is built from TRBV2 and TRBJ1-5; 9 bases map to TRBD1. After removal of 5 bases from V and 7 bases from J, the junction contained 6 bases not matched to a gene. This CDR3 has 14 residues. Germline CDR1 is SNHLY and CDR2 is FYNNEI. CDR3 residues: CASSSTGGLQPQHF. The CDR3 nucleotides read TGTGCCAGCAGTTCAACAGGGGGCTTGCAGCCCCAGCATTTT. Full variable domain (missing parts from reference TRBV2 and TRBJ1-5): EPEVTQTPSHQVTQMGQEVILRCVPISNHLYFYWYRQILGQKVEFLVSFYNNEISEKSEIFDDQFSVERPDGSNFTLKIRSTKLEDSAMYFCASSSTGGLQPQHFGDGTRLSIL.

This clone was recorded a few times. The chain couples TRBV14 to TRBJ1-1, with 7 positions matching TRBD1. Germline V CDR1 and CDR2: SGHDN, FVKESK. V gave up 4 bases and J gave up 8 bases; unmatched junction bases: 10. There are 14 residues in the CDR3. CDR3 amino acids: CASSRSGTVREAFF. CDR3 DNA sequence: TGTGCCAGCAGCCGTTCCGGGACAGTTAGGGAAGCTTTCTTT.

This clone was counted a single time. This CDR3 is CASSLGQVANTEAFF. The CDR3 DNA reads as TGTGCCAGCTCACTCGGACAGGTCGCGAACACTGAAGCTTTCTTT. The rearrangement links TRBV18 to TRBJ1-1; 7 bases are a match to TRBD1. Germline V gives CDR1 KGHSH, CDR2 LQKENI. The CDR3 runs to 15 residues. V dropped 4 bases and J dropped 1; count of bases not matched to a gene: 6.

The rearrangement links TRBV4-2 to TRBJ2-5; 11 bases fit TRBD2. The germline V gene encodes CDR1 LGHNA and CDR2 YNFKEQ. The CDR3 extends over 15 amino acids. J lost 4 bases, V lost 2 bases, and 3 bases had no gene match. The CDR3 region is CASSQSSGGTETQYF. The CDR3 region has the DNA TGTGCCAGCAGCCAATCTAGCGGGGGGACAGAGACCCAGTACTTC.